One and the same sample provided the 30 T cell receptor beta chains below, sequenced in a study of cytomegalovirus exposure and HLA in healthy donors. The PCR used 60 Vbeta and 13 Jbeta primers. Clones were read by immunoSEQ multiplex PCR, and TCRdb kept only the in-frame ones, dropping some. In the table there are about 270,000 clones, around two thirds of which are singletons. The material sequenced was PBMCs. These receptors came from a female donor in good health and CMV-seronegative.

J is TRBJ2-5 and V is TRBV7-3, with D perhaps TRBD1 (5 bases). Trimming took 6 bases from V and 7 from J, leaving 15 bases between them. In germline, CDR1 is SGHTA, CDR2 FQGTGA. The CDR3 has 13 amino acids. CDR3 residues: CASSFRAGGTQYF. The CDR3 DNA follows: TGTGCCAGCAGTTTCAGGGCCGGTGGGACCCAGTACTTC.

The chain has TRBV19 and TRBJ2-5; 15 nucleotides match TRBD2. The tail of the sequence fits TRBJ2-7 better, so the J call may be wrong. The CDR3 extends over 17 amino acids. CDR1 is LNHDA and CDR2 is SQIVND in the germline V gene (reference sequence). CDR3 sequence reads: CASSPRGTSGRFHEQYF. The CDR3 DNA is TGTGCCAGTAGTCCTCGAGGGACTAGCGGGAGGTTCCACGAGCAGTACTTC.

The chain uses TRBV6-1 and TRBJ2-7; TRBD2 aligns across 7 bases. Germline loops: CDR1 MNHNS, CDR2 SASEGT. After removal of 1 base from V and 6 bases from J, the junction contained 0 bases not matched to a gene. CDR3 length equals 12 residues. The CDR3 here is CASSEGTSEQYF. The CDR3 DNA follows: TGTGCCAGCAGTGAAGGGACTAGCGAGCAGTACTTC.

V usage is TRBV9 and J usage is TRBJ2-1; D is possibly TRBD2 (5 bases). Germline CDR1 is SGDLS and CDR2 is YYNGEE. This CDR3 has 17 amino acids. V gave up 0 bases and J gave up 0 bases, with 13 bases separating them. Here the CDR3 reads CASSVAPRADSYNEQFF. The CDR3 nucleotides read TGTGCCAGCAGCGTAGCCCCGCGGGCGGACTCCTACAATGAGCAGTTCTTC.

The rearrangement links TRBV6-6 to TRBJ2-7; 14 bases agree with TRBD2. With 10 bases clipped from V and 6 bases from J, the junction kept 11 bases outside the gene matches. The germline V gene has CDR1 MNHNY and CDR2 SVGAGI (reference sequence). The CDR3 covers 15 residues. The CDR3 region has the DNA TGTGCCACCGAGACCGGGACTAGCGGGAGTAGCGAGCAGTACTTC. Translated, it gives CATETGTSGSSEQYF.

V gene TRBV30 combines with J gene TRBJ2-1; 7 positions match TRBD1. J lost 7 bases, V lost 0 bases, and 9 bases had no gene match. The CDR3 is made up of 15 amino acids. Germline V gene lookup returns CDR1 GTSNPN and CDR2 SVGIG (reference sequence). The CDR3 region has the DNA TGTGCCTGGAGTGTACGACAGGGTGGGCTGAATGAGCAGTTCTTC. It encodes CAWSVRQGGLNEQFF.

This clone was seen only a few times. V usage is TRBV28 and J usage is TRBJ1-2; weak D call: TRBD1 (5 bases). Trimming cost V 3 bases and J 4 bases, with 9 bases left between them. The CDR3 is 13 residues long. Germline CDR1 MDHEN, CDR2 SYDVKM. This CDR3 reads CASSFGGSYGYTF. In DNA, the CDR3 is TGTGCCAGCAGTTTTGGGGGGAGCTATGGCTACACCTTC.

This rearrangement joins TRBV5-1 to TRBJ1-5, with 8 bases lining up with TRBD1. The germline gives CDR1 SGHRS, CDR2 YFSETQ. The CDR3 loop spans 15 amino acids. V shed 1 base and J 5 bases; nucleotides not matched to a gene: 5. In DNA, the CDR3 is TGCGCCAGCAGCTTGAGTGCAGGGGGCCATCAGCCCCAGCATTTT. Protein: CASSLSAGGHQPQHF.

This chain connects TRBV14 to TRBJ1-2; D gene unclear. The CDR3 extends over 14 amino acids. Trimming removed 5 bases from V and 8 bases from J, with 18 bases in between. The V gene's germline CDR1 is SGHDN and CDR2 FVKESK. CDR3: CASSARTFSAGYTF. For the CDR3, the DNA is TGTGCCAGCAGCGCCCGGACTTTCTCGGCGGGCTACACCTTC.

This clone was recorded once. The chain is built from TRBV2 and TRBJ1-6, with D hard to call. The V and J ends lost 4 bases and 0 bases respectively, with 10 bases between them. This CDR3 contains 16 residues. CDR1 and CDR2 from the germline V gene are SNHLY and FYNNEI. CDR3 region: CASSGWRVSYNSPLHF. The CDR3 coding sequence is TGTGCCAGCAGTGGGTGGAGGGTCTCCTATAATTCACCCCTCCACTTT.

The V call is TRBV5-1, the J call TRBJ1-2; D gene unclear. CDR1 and CDR2 (germline): SGHRS, YFSETQ. The CDR3 has 12 amino acids. V was cut by 5 bases and J by 4 bases, with 9 bases left in between. CDR3 amino acids: CASSDTSYGYTF. The CDR3 DNA reads as TGCGCCAGCAGTGACACAAGCTATGGCTACACCTTC. Full variable domain (missing parts from reference TRBV5-1 and TRBJ1-2): KAGVTQTPRYLIKTRGQQVTLSCSPISGHRSVSWYQQTPGQGLQFLFEYFSETQRNKGNFPGRFSGRQFSNSRSEMNVSTLELGDSALYLCASSDTSYGYTFGSGTRLTVV.

This chain uses TRBV7-7 with TRBJ2-5, with 8 positions matching TRBD2. CDR3 size: 18 residues. CDR1 is SSHAT and CDR2 is FNYEAQ in the germline V gene (reference sequence). Losses at the gene ends were 8 bases for V and 3 bases for J; bases not matched to a gene: 20. The CDR3 region is CASRLERGRLAHEETQYF. CDR3 bases: TGTGCCAGCCGCCTTGAACGTGGGCGACTAGCGCATGAAGAGACCCAGTACTTC. Variable domain in full (rest from reference TRBV7-7 and TRBJ2-5): GAGVSQSPRYKVTKRGQDVTLRCDPISSHATLYWYQQALGQGPEFLTYFNYEAQPDKSGLPSDRFSAERPEGSISTLTIQRTEQRDSAMYRCASRLERGRLAHEETQYFGPGTRLLVL.

A remark on this clone: Without the conserved terminal phenylalanine or tryptophan, this CDR3 likely stems from a read error. J is TRBJ2-7 and V is TRBV28; 7 nucleotides align to TRBD2. The V segment lost 4 bases and the J segment 0 bases; nucleotides outside the gene matches: 6. The CDR3 consists of 15 residues. The germline V gene has CDR1 MDHEN and CDR2 SYDVKM. In DNA, the CDR3 is TGTGCCAGCAGTTCCCCGAGCGGGACCTCCTACGAGCAGTACCTC. Protein product: CASSSPSGTSYEQYL.

The chain uses TRBV28 and TRBJ2-3, with D tentatively TRBD1 (5 bases). V lost 2 bases and J 2 bases, leaving 11 bases between the germline ends. This CDR3 has 15 residues. CDR1 is MDHEN and CDR2 is SYDVKM in the germline V gene. This CDR3 reads CASSLPGHPTDTQYF. The CDR3 DNA sequence: TGTGCCAGCAGTTTACCAGGGCACCCCACAGATACGCAGTATTTT.

The chain uses TRBV5-1 and TRBJ1-1; tentative D call: TRBD1 (5 bases). The V end lost 3 bases, the J end lost 3 bases, and 15 bases lay between the germline ends. Germline CDR1 SGHRS, CDR2 YFSETQ. The CDR3 consists of 15 residues. CDR3 sequence reads: CASSSWTRLDTEAFF. The CDR3 DNA reads TGCGCCAGCAGCTCGTGGACAAGGCTTGACACTGAAGCTTTCTTT.

The J gene is TRBJ2-7, the V gene TRBV5-1, with D tentatively TRBD1 (6 bases). The CDR3 consists of 18 residues. V was clipped by 4 bases and J by 2 bases, with 25 bases between them. Germline V CDR1 and CDR2: SGHRS, YFSETQ. CDR3 protein: CASSLVGGTPVHTYEQYF. CDR3 nucleotide sequence: TGCGCCAGCAGCCTAGTAGGGGGTACTCCCGTCCACACCTACGAGCAGTACTTC.

V and J are TRBV9 and TRBJ2-3; possible D gene TRBD2, 5 bases. Trimming cost V 0 bases and J 5 bases, with 10 bases left between them. This CDR3 is built from 14 residues. Germline V gene data show CDR1 as SGDLS and CDR2 as YYNGEE. In nucleotides, the CDR3 is TGTGCCAGCAGCGTAGAGACTACTGTAGATACGCAGTATTTT. Protein product: CASSVETTVDTQYF.

The rearrangement links TRBV7-8 to TRBJ2-7, with 7 bases identical to TRBD2. Germline V CDR1 and CDR2: SGHVS, FQNEAQ. V lost 8 bases and J lost 0; bases outside the gene matches: 7. This CDR3 has 14 amino acids. As DNA, the CDR3 is TGTGCCAGCGGTTTCGGGGGGAGCTCCTACGAGCAGTACTTC. It is translated as CASGFGGSSYEQYF.

This clone was seen a few times. The chain couples TRBV5-4 to TRBJ2-5; tentatively, D is TRBD2 (6 bases). The germline gives CDR1 SGHNT, CDR2 YYREEE (reference sequence). V lost 0 bases to trimming and J lost 5 bases, with 11 bases between them. The CDR3 loop spans 14 amino acids. CDR3 region: CASSLGLDMETQYF. The CDR3 DNA sequence: TGTGCCAGCAGCTTGGGACTAGATATGGAGACCCAGTACTTC.

This clone has a handful of counts. The chain couples TRBV7-3 to TRBJ2-3; TRBD2 matches at 10 bases. V lost 5 bases and J lost 3; bases outside the gene matches: 14. CDR1 is SGHTA, CDR2 FQGTGA, per germline. The CDR3 has 18 residues. The CDR3 region has the DNA TGTGCCAGCAGCCTTGACCGTGTAGCGGGAGGAAGGACAGATACGCAGTATTTT. Translation: CASSLDRVAGGRTDTQYF. Supplemented by reference TRBV7-3 and TRBJ2-3, the full variable domain reads GAGVSQTPSNKVTEKGKYVELRCDPISGHTALYWYRQSLGQGPEFLIYFQGTGAADDSGLPNDRFFAVRPEGSVSTLKIQRTERGDSAVYLCASSLDRVAGGRTDTQYFGPGTRLTVL.

This chain uses TRBV1 with TRBJ1-1; TRBD1, as called in the table, went unchecked against the DNA. TRBV1 is noted as a pseudogene. The CDR3 consists of 17 residues. The chain's CDR3 is CTSSQQGVRGRITEAFF. For the CDR3, the DNA is TGCACCAGCAGCCAACAGGGAGTCAGGGGAAGGATAACTGAAGCTTTCTTT.

This chain uses TRBV7-8 with TRBJ1-3; D is ambiguous. The germline V gene encodes CDR1 SGHVS and CDR2 FQNEAQ. V shed 0 bases and J shed 4 bases, with 10 bases lying between them. The CDR3 consists of 15 residues. The CDR3 bases are TGTGCCAGCAGCTTAGCAATGCGCCGAGGAAACACCATATATTTT. Protein product: CASSLAMRRGNTIYF.

The rearrangement joins TRBV11-3 to TRBJ1-1; 7 nucleotides match TRBD1. Germline V gene data show CDR1 as SGHNT and CDR2 as YENEEA. The CDR3 has 17 residues. Unmatched junction bases numbered 12, after V lost 1 base and J lost 4 bases. The CDR3 bases are TGTGCCAGCAGCTTAGGCCGGGACAGAGGGGCCCTCACTGAAGCTTTCTTT. Amino acids: CASSLGRDRGALTEAFF. The variable domain in full, with the rest retrieved from reference TRBV11-3 and TRBJ1-1, is EAGVVQSPRYKIIEKKQPVAFWCNPISGHNTLYWYLQNLGQGPELLIRYENEEAVDDSQLPKDRFSAERLKGVDSTLKIQPAELGDSAVYLCASSLGRDRGALTEAFFGQGTRLTVV.

V gene TRBV30 combines with J gene TRBJ1-5, with 11 bases that match TRBD1. The CDR3 is 17 amino acids. With V trimmed by 1 base and J by 0 bases, 5 bases remained unmatched. Germline V lookup: CDR1 GTSNPN, CDR2 SVGIG (reference sequence). CDR3 sequence: CAWSAGQGVHSNQPQHF. Written as DNA, the CDR3 is TGTGCCTGGAGTGCGGGACAGGGGGTGCATAGCAATCAGCCCCAGCATTTT.

This clone showed up just a few times. This chain uses TRBV25-1 with TRBJ2-5; 9 bases align to TRBD2. V lost 4 bases and J lost 7; bases outside the gene matches: 4. Germline CDR1 and CDR2: MGHDK and SYGVNS. The CDR3 runs 13 residues. The DNA of the CDR3 is TGTGCCAGCAGTGGGGAGGGACTAGCGACCCAGTACTTC. It is translated as CASSGEGLATQYF.

CDR3 nucleotide sequence: TGTGCCAGCAATATCTATACTAGCGGGAGGGTTAACAATGAGCAGTTCTTC. Its translation is CASNIYTSGRVNNEQFF. The V call is TRBV5-6, the J call TRBJ2-1; 13 positions agree with TRBD2. Germline V gives CDR1 SGHDT, CDR2 YYEEEE. The V and J ends lost 6 bases and 5 bases, in that order; junction bases with no gene match: 11. This CDR3 comprises 17 residues.

V and J are TRBV28 and TRBJ1-5, with D hard to call. This CDR3 comprises 14 residues. V was clipped by 1 base and J by 0 bases, with 4 bases between them. Per germline, CDR1 MDHEN and CDR2 SYDVKM. This chain's CDR3 is CASSLSRSNQPQHF. The DNA for the CDR3 is TGTGCCAGCAGTTTATCCCGTAGCAATCAGCCCCAGCATTTT.

The chain couples TRBV27 to TRBJ2-7; 8 nucleotides agree with TRBD1. This CDR3 spans 17 amino acids. V lost 2 bases to trimming and J lost 3 bases; unmatched junction nucleotides: 12. Germline assignment: CDR1 MNHEY and CDR2 SMNVEV (reference sequence). The CDR3 DNA follows: TGTGCCAGCAGTTTAAGAATTCACGGGACAGGTTACTACGAGCAGTACTTC. It encodes CASSLRIHGTGYYEQYF.

V gene TRBV29-1 combines with J gene TRBJ2-3; D is possibly TRBD2 (6 bases). Germline CDR1 and CDR2: SQVTM and ANQGSEA. Trimming left V 1 base short and J 2 bases short, with 25 bases between. This CDR3 has 19 amino acids. DNA of the CDR3: TGCAGCGTTGAAGTCCGGGCGCTTCGGTCGGGACTCGTCACAGATACGCAGTATTTT. It is translated as CSVEVRALRSGLVTDTQYF.

This chain joins TRBV5-4 and TRBJ2-3, with a weak D call TRBD1 (5 bases). The germline V gene has CDR1 SGHNT and CDR2 YYREEE (reference sequence). The CDR3 runs to 18 residues. The germline V and J ends were trimmed by 4 bases and 1 base, with 22 bases remaining between them. The CDR3 region is CASSQTVAVRVRTDTQYF. The CDR3 nucleotides read TGTGCCAGCAGCCAGACAGTTGCTGTGCGCGTTCGCACAGATACGCAGTATTTT.